The 15 T cell receptor beta chains listed next were all sequenced from one sample in a study of esophageal squamous cell carcinoma under preoperative chemotherapy. TCRdb ran MiXCR on the PCR reads and lists one entry per CDR3 protein. The data hold some 32,000 distinct CDR3 sequences, with roughly 52% observed a single time. Specified time point: after preoperative PTX-NDP chemotherapy. The specimen was obtained from a patient given preoperative chemotherapy. These receptors were obtained from a human donor with esophageal squamous cell carcinoma. The donor label of this sample is uncertain.

A note on this clonotype: At one end the junction does not follow the germline gene, possibly because of a read error. The chain links TRBV12-3 or TRBV12-4 to TRBJ2-3; D is unresolved. This CDR3 is built from 12 residues. CDR3 region: CASSWSGDTQYF. CDR3 DNA sequence: TGTGCCAGCAGTTGGTCAGGAGATACCCAGTATTTT.

A few counts support this clonotype. This chain links TRBV18 with TRBJ2-1, with D possibly being TRBD1 or TRBD2 (5 bases each). CDR3 length: 13 amino acids. Germline CDR1 reads KGHSH; CDR2 reads LQKENI. Trimming took 2 bases from V and 9 from J, leaving 11 bases between them. In DNA, the CDR3 is TGTGCCAGCTCACCAGTCAGGGAGCTTGAGCAGTTCTTC. It translates to CASSPVRELEQFF.

The V and J genes are TRBV19 and TRBJ1-1, with TRBD1 as a possible D gene (5 bases). Trimming cost V 5 bases and J 1 base, with 20 bases left between them. Per the germline V gene, CDR1 is LNHDA and CDR2 is SQIVND (reference sequence). This CDR3 is 17 amino acids long. This CDR3 is CASSPIYPGGRNTEAFF. CDR3 DNA sequence: TGTGCCAGTAGTCCAATATATCCTGGGGGGAGGAACACTGAAGCTTTCTTT.

There are many counts of this clonotype. Since a much larger clone is just one base distant, this may be a read error. This sequence joins TRBV7-2 and TRBJ2-1; 13 nucleotides agree with TRBD2. V trimming: 2 bases; J trimming: 13 bases; junction bases outside the gene matches: 11. Germline CDR1 SGHTA, CDR2 FQGNSA. This CDR3 is built from 16 residues. CDR3 sequence reads: CASSLTSGGAFGIQFF. In DNA, the CDR3 is TGTGCCAGCAGCTTAACTAGCGGGGGGGCCTTTGGCATTCAGTTCTTC.

The count of this clonotype is one. The chain couples TRBV7-8 to TRBJ2-5, with D unclear. Per germline, CDR1 SGHVS and CDR2 FQNEAQ. V gave up 1 base and J gave up 11 bases, with 14 bases separating them. The CDR3 extends over 13 amino acids. CDR3 region: CASSLGVSNEQYF. CDR3 in DNA: TGTGCCAGCAGCTTAGGCGTCAGCAATGAGCAGTACTTC.

This clonotype was counted a single time. The chain links TRBV7-2 to TRBJ1-1; D is ambiguous. V was cut by 3 bases and J by 12 bases, with 20 bases left in between. The V gene's germline CDR1 is SGHTA and CDR2 FQGNSA. The CDR3 runs 14 residues. The CDR3 sequence: CASSLETGNNDSFF. CDR3 DNA sequence: TGTGCCAGCAGCTTGGAAACCGGGAACAATGACTCTTTCTTT.

This clonotype has more than one count but fewer than ten. The V gene is TRBV7-6, the J gene TRBJ2-5; 10 bases align to TRBD2. The J call may be wrong; the DNA end is better matched by TRBJ2-7. The germline CDR1 and CDR2 sequences are SGHVS and FNYEAQ. This CDR3 region has 17 residues. The CDR3 loop reads CASSSPPTSGSTYEQYF. The CDR3 nucleotides are TGTGCCAGCAGCTCCCCGCCGACTAGCGGGTCCACCTACGAGCAGTACTTC.

With respect to this clonotype: The CDR3 does not end in the conserved phenylalanine or tryptophan, so this is likely a read error. The DNA is left out, because the CDR3 cannot be placed on it with certainty; the CDR3 is given as TCRdb lists it. The chain joins TRBV7-8 to TRBJ2-5; the table names TRBD2, a call not compared with the DNA. The CDR3 spans 16 amino acids, including both terminal residues. CDR1 SGHVS and CDR2 FQNEAQ come from the germline V gene. CDR3 region: CASSSTSGGVGETQLS.

The chain carries TRBV7-2 and TRBJ2-3; maybe TRBD2 (7 bases). Trimming took off 5 bases at V and 14 bases at J, with 29 bases between the two ends. Per the germline V gene, CDR1 is SGHTA and CDR2 is FQGNSA. This CDR3 contains 16 residues. For the CDR3, the DNA is TGTGCCAGCAGCGTCCTAGGGGGGGTATGGACCGGGGCGCTGTATTTT. It is translated as CASSVLGGVWTGALYF.

A note on this clonotype: At one end the junction does not follow the germline gene, possibly because of a read error. This rearrangement joins TRBV7-8 to TRBJ2-5; either TRBD1 or TRBD2 may supply D (6 bases each). This CDR3 is built from 15 residues. Germline-derived CDR1 and CDR2 are SGHVS and FQNEAQ. In nucleotides, the CDR3 is TGTGCCAGGGGCTCCGGGGGCCGTGACCAAGAGACCCAGTATTTC. Protein sequence: CARGSGGRDQETQYF.

Details on this clonotype: Its ends do not fully match the called genes, so a read error is possible. This sequence joins TRBV6-1 and TRBJ2-5; 8 bases map to TRBD1. This CDR3 spans 16 amino acids. Germline loops: CDR1 MNHNS, CDR2 SASEGT. The CDR3 nucleotides are TGTGCCAGCAGTGAATGGGGGACAGGTGGGCAAGATACCCAGTACTTC. Its protein is CASSEWGTGGQDTQYF.

This clonotype has at least ten counts. CDR3 in DNA: TGTGCCAGCAGCTTAGGGGGTTCACCCCTCCACTTT. This codes for CASSLGGSPLHF. The chain has TRBV7-8 and TRBJ1-6; D uncertain. V was clipped by 1 base and J by 9 bases, with 4 bases between them. CDR3 length: 12 amino acids. CDR1 SGHVS and CDR2 FQNEAQ come from the germline V gene.

There are a few counts of this clonotype. V gene TRBV7-6 combines with J gene TRBJ1-1; D is ambiguous. From germline, CDR1 is SGHVS and CDR2 FNYEAQ. V dropped 3 bases and J dropped 0 bases, with 14 bases sitting between them. This CDR3 has 16 amino acids. CDR3 sequence: CASSFEVWVLNTEAFF. In nucleotides, the CDR3 is TGTGCCAGCAGCTTTGAGGTTTGGGTCCTGAACACTGAAGCTTTCTTT.

The V and J genes are TRBV7-8 and TRBJ2-4; 9 nucleotides agree with TRBD1. The DNA end is more similar to TRBJ2-3, so the J call may be wrong. The CDR3 sequence is 18 residues long. Germline V gene sequence: CDR1 SGHVS, CDR2 FQNEAQ. CDR3 sequence (DNA): TGTGCCAGCAGCGCTCTTGGGTGGGACAGGGTAAACAAAAACATTCAGTATTTT. It specifies CASSALGWDRVNKNIQYF.

This sequence joins TRBV27 and TRBJ2-4; the D call may be TRBD1 or TRBD2 (5 bases each). CDR1 and CDR2 (germline): MNHEY, SMNVEV (reference sequence). CDR3 size: 13 residues. V was cut by 11 bases and J by 1 base, with 12 bases left in between. CDR3 sequence: CAWGLWAKNIQYF. The DNA for the CDR3 is TGTGCCTGGGGGTTGTGGGCCAAAAACATTCAGTACTTC.